These 29 T cell receptor beta chains share one sample of origin, sequenced in a study of technical replicates of blood from a few donors. The repertoire was sequenced with immunoSEQ multiplex PCR; TCRdb's copy has only in-frame clones and lacks some. The table records more than 60,000 clones, 90% to 95% of them present only once. Material: T cells isolated from PBMCs. The receptor source for this set is a human donor in good health.

The chain combines TRBV19 with TRBJ1-1, with 8 bases lining up with TRBD1. Germline V lookup: CDR1 LNHDA, CDR2 SQIVND (reference sequence). V lost 5 bases and J lost 1; bases outside the gene matches: 3. CDR3 length equals 14 residues. CDR3 residues: CASSLGTGNTEAFF. Here the CDR3 DNA reads TGTGCCAGTAGTTTAGGGACAGGGAACACTGAAGCTTTCTTT.

The chain couples TRBV4-3 to TRBJ1-4, with 11 positions matching TRBD1. The V and J ends lost 4 bases and 4 bases, in that order; junction bases with no gene match: 5. From germline, CDR1 is LGHNA and CDR2 YSLEER. The CDR3 is 16 residues long. CDR3: CASSRGQGEFNEKLFF. CDR3 nucleotides: TGCGCCAGCAGCCGGGGACAGGGGGAATTTAATGAAAAACTGTTTTTT.

The chain links TRBV27 to TRBJ2-7; D is uncertain. Germline values: CDR1 MNHEY, CDR2 SMNVEV (reference sequence). The CDR3 has 13 amino acids. V lost 3 bases and J 4 bases, leaving 10 bases between the germline ends. The CDR3 DNA follows: TGTGCCAGCAGTTTTATCCCCCTTTACGAGCAGTACTTC. Its translation is CASSFIPLYEQYF.

The V and J genes are TRBV7-2 and TRBJ2-3; D gene uncertain. The CDR3 spans 14 residues. With 3 bases removed from V and 0 bases from J, the gap between germline ends came to 7 bases. Germline loops: CDR1 SGHTA, CDR2 FQGNSA. CDR3 region: CASSLSPSTDTQYF. Here the CDR3 DNA reads TGTGCCAGCAGCTTGTCCCCGAGCACAGATACGCAGTATTTT.

This clone was seen a single time. The rearrangement uses TRBV9 and TRBJ1-5; D is ambiguous. The CDR3 has 16 residues. Per the germline V gene, CDR1 is SGDLS and CDR2 is YYNGEE. V lost 4 bases and J 0 bases, leaving 14 bases between the germline ends. The CDR3 region is CASSPEGVYSNQPQHF. For the CDR3, the DNA is TGTGCCAGCAGCCCCGAGGGAGTCTATAGCAATCAGCCCCAGCATTTT. Supplemented by reference TRBV9 and TRBJ1-5, the full variable domain reads DSGVTQTPKHLITATGQRVTLRCSPRSGDLSVYWYQQSLDQGLQFLIQYYNGEERAKGNILERFSAQQFPDLHSELNLSSLELGDSALYFCASSPEGVYSNQPQHFGDGTRLSIL.

V usage is TRBV5-1 and J usage is TRBJ2-3; TRBD2 aligns across 10 bases. The ends lost 2 bases at V and 2 bases at J; junction bases unmatched: 5. Germline V gene sequence: CDR1 SGHRS, CDR2 YFSETQ. The CDR3 length is 16 residues. CDR3 coding DNA: TGCGCCAGCAGCTTAGCGGGAGGGAGTACCACAGATACGCAGTATTTT. It encodes CASSLAGGSTTDTQYF. The complete variable domain, with remaining parts taken from reference TRBV5-1 and TRBJ2-3, reads KAGVTQTPRYLIKTRGQQVTLSCSPISGHRSVSWYQQTPGQGLQFLFEYFSETQRNKGNFPGRFSGRQFSNSRSEMNVSTLELGDSALYLCASSLAGGSTTDTQYFGPGTRLTVL.

This clone was seen just once. The chain employs TRBV28 and TRBJ2-7, with TRBD2 as a possible D gene (6 bases). V was shortened by 4 bases and J by 2 bases, with 9 bases between the two germline ends. This CDR3 region has 13 residues. The germline gives CDR1 MDHEN, CDR2 SYDVKM. In DNA, the CDR3 is TGTGCCAGCAGTTCTGGGGGGACCTACGAGCAGTACTTC. Translating gives CASSSGGTYEQYF.

A single count supports this clone. The J gene is TRBJ1-1, the V gene TRBV6-6; no reliable D call. V lost 3 bases to trimming and J lost 3 bases, with 8 bases between them. The CDR3 has 13 residues. From germline, CDR1 is MNHNY and CDR2 SVGAGI (reference sequence). The CDR3 here is CASSYTRDTEAFF. For the CDR3, the DNA is TGTGCCAGCAGTTATACGAGAGACACTGAAGCTTTCTTT.

The rearrangement uses TRBV27 and TRBJ2-2; 9 bases agree with TRBD1. Germline CDR1 MNHEY, CDR2 SMNVEV (reference sequence). V shed 1 base and J 5 bases; nucleotides not matched to a gene: 2. CDR3 length: 15 residues. CDR3 nucleotide sequence: TGTGCCAGCAGTTTATGGACAGGGGATACCGGGGAGCTGTTTTTT. Amino acids: CASSLWTGDTGELFF.

This sequence joins TRBV7-9 and TRBJ2-7; D call uncertain. Germline-derived CDR1 and CDR2 are SEHNR and FQNEAQ (reference sequence). The CDR3 has 11 amino acids. Trimming took 2 bases from V and 4 from J, leaving 3 bases between them. The CDR3 DNA is TGTGCCAGCAGCTTAACTTACGAGCAGTACTTC. This gives the protein CASSLTYEQYF.

V and J are TRBV7-2 and TRBJ2-7; maybe TRBD1 (6 bases). CDR1 is SGHTA, CDR2 FQGNSA, per germline. The V end was cut by 2 bases, the J end by 3 bases, with 11 bases between. The CDR3 runs to 14 residues. The CDR3 DNA reads as TGTGCCAGCAGCTTAAAGGGACAAAGCTACGAGCAGTACTTC. Translating gives CASSLKGQSYEQYF.

The chain recombines TRBV5-1 with TRBJ2-7; 9 bases match TRBD1. CDR1 and CDR2 from the germline V gene are SGHRS and YFSETQ. The length of the CDR3 is 14 residues. Trimming took 4 bases from V and 3 from J; bases not matched to a gene: 5. The CDR3 here is CASSLGQGRYEQYF. Written as DNA, the CDR3 is TGCGCCAGCAGCCTGGGACAGGGACGCTACGAGCAGTACTTC. Full variable domain (outside the CDR3, taken from reference TRBV5-1 and TRBJ2-7): KAGVTQTPRYLIKTRGQQVTLSCSPISGHRSVSWYQQTPGQGLQFLFEYFSETQRNKGNFPGRFSGRQFSNSRSEMNVSTLELGDSALYLCASSLGQGRYEQYFGPGTRLTVT.

The chain links TRBV2 to TRBJ1-4, with a possible D match to TRBD1 (6 bases). This CDR3 is 12 amino acids long. CDR1 and CDR2 (germline): SNHLY, FYNNEI. V shed 6 bases and J shed 7 bases, with 9 bases lying between them. CDR3 region: CASRQGSEKLFF. The DNA of the CDR3 is TGTGCCAGCAGGCAGGGGAGTGAAAAACTGTTTTTT.

The genes are TRBV5-1 and TRBJ2-1, with 13 bases that match TRBD2. The CDR3 covers 17 residues. The germline V gene has CDR1 SGHRS and CDR2 YFSETQ. The trim removed 3 bases at V and 6 bases at J, leaving 9 bases unmatched. This chain's CDR3 is CASSSTQGLAGANEQFF. DNA of the CDR3: TGCGCCAGCAGCTCAACCCAAGGACTAGCGGGAGCCAATGAGCAGTTCTTC.

The chain couples TRBV6-1 to TRBJ2-7; D remains ambiguous. Germline CDR1 is MNHNS and CDR2 is SASEGT. The CDR3 spans 12 residues. The germline V and J ends were trimmed by 0 bases and 6 bases, with 6 bases remaining between them. The CDR3 coding sequence is TGTGCCAGCAGTGAAGCGGAGCTCGAGCAGTACTTC. Amino acids: CASSEAELEQYF.

The V call is TRBV7-9, the J call TRBJ2-7; TRBD2 matches 8 bases. Germline V gene data show CDR1 as SEHNR and CDR2 as FQNEAQ (reference sequence). The CDR3 has 13 residues. Trimming took 5 bases from V and 1 from J; bases not matched to a gene: 1. CDR3 in amino acids: CASSASGSYEQYF. The CDR3 DNA follows: TGTGCCAGCAGCGCTAGCGGGTCCTACGAGCAGTACTTC.

The rearrangement links TRBV27 to TRBJ2-6; weak D call: TRBD1 (6 bases). CDR3 size: 15 residues. Germline CDR1 MNHEY, CDR2 SMNVEV (reference sequence). Between the trimmed V and J ends, which lost 8 bases and 1 base, there was a span of 12 bases. The CDR3 spells CASRNRVSGANVLTF. The DNA of the CDR3 is TGTGCCAGCCGAAACAGGGTTTCTGGGGCCAACGTCCTGACTTTC. Using reference TRBV27 and TRBJ2-6 for the parts outside the CDR3, the full variable domain is EAQVTQNPRYLITVTGKKLTVTCSQNMNHEYMSWYRQDPGLGLRQIYYSMNVEVTDKGDVPEGYKVSRKEKRNFPLILESPSPNQTSLYFCASRNRVSGANVLTFGAGSRLTVL.

The chain joins TRBV7-6 to TRBJ2-7, with a tentative D call TRBD1 (5 bases). V was clipped by 3 bases and J by 6 bases, with 12 bases between them. Germline V gene lookup returns CDR1 SGHVS and CDR2 FNYEAQ. The CDR3 length is 13 residues. CDR3 in amino acids: CASSFGSQGEQYF. The CDR3 DNA reads as TGTGCCAGCAGCTTTGGGTCCCAGGGCGAGCAGTACTTC.

This clone was seen more than once but under ten times. V is TRBV30 and J is TRBJ1-5; 8 bases line up with TRBD1. The V and J ends lost 0 bases and 9 bases, in that order; junction bases with no gene match: 10. This CDR3 contains 15 residues. Germline CDR1 and CDR2: GTSNPN and SVGIG (reference sequence). The DNA for the CDR3 is TGTGCCTGGAGTGTCTCCGGACAGGGCCAAGGGCCCCAGCATTTT. It translates to CAWSVSGQGQGPQHF.

This clone was recorded once. The V call is TRBV7-9, the J call TRBJ2-5; 8 bases align to TRBD2. This CDR3 spans 15 amino acids. The V gene's germline CDR1 is SEHNR and CDR2 FQNEAQ (reference sequence). Unmatched junction bases numbered 8, after V lost 5 bases and J lost 3 bases. The CDR3: CASSTLGLGEETQYF. The CDR3 region has the DNA TGTGCCAGCAGCACCTTGGGACTAGGAGAAGAGACCCAGTACTTC.

This chain links TRBV18 with TRBJ1-3; D possibly corresponds to TRBD1 (6 bases). The germline V gene has CDR1 KGHSH and CDR2 LQKENI. V was clipped by 3 bases and J by 0 bases, with 12 bases between them. CDR3 length: 16 amino acids. CDR3 sequence (DNA): TGTGCCAGCTCACCCGGACAGTCCTACTCTGGAAACACCATATATTTT. It is translated as CASSPGQSYSGNTIYF.

The genes are TRBV6-5 and TRBJ2-1, with D possibly being TRBD2 (5 bases). Trimming left V 2 bases short and J 0 bases short, with 5 bases between. Germline assignment: CDR1 MNHEY and CDR2 SVGAGI. The CDR3 loop spans 14 amino acids. The CDR3 nucleotides read TGTGCCAGCAGTTACGGGAGCTCCTACAATGAGCAGTTCTTC. Translation: CASSYGSSYNEQFF.

This clone was observed once. The chain is built from TRBV7-2 and TRBJ2-1; the D is unclear. Germline V CDR1 and CDR2: SGHTA, FQGNSA. V lost 5 bases and J 9 bases, leaving 14 bases between the germline ends. The CDR3 runs 13 residues. The CDR3 is CASSLLAPGEQFF. The CDR3 region has the DNA TGTGCCAGCAGCCTCCTGGCCCCGGGTGAGCAGTTCTTC.

This chain joins TRBV6-5 and TRBJ2-7; tentatively, D is TRBD1 (5 bases). CDR1 is MNHEY, CDR2 SVGAGI, per germline. V lost 7 bases and J 1 base, leaving 11 bases between the germline ends. The CDR3 length is 13 residues. The CDR3 reads CASTTPGSYEQYF. CDR3 DNA: TGTGCCAGCACCACGCCAGGGTCCTACGAGCAGTACTTC.

This chain uses TRBV19 with TRBJ2-7; D unclear. There are 15 residues in the CDR3. CDR1 and CDR2 from the germline V gene are LNHDA and SQIVND (reference sequence). The ends were cut back, 0 bases at V and 6 bases at J, with 15 bases in the middle. The chain's CDR3 is CASSIDGTQTGEQYF. In DNA form, the CDR3 reads TGTGCCAGTAGTATAGATGGAACTCAAACGGGCGAGCAGTACTTC.

This chain links TRBV30 with TRBJ1-5; D not resolved. Trimming took 3 bases from V and 4 from J, leaving 16 bases between them. Germline CDR1 and CDR2: GTSNPN and SVGIG (reference sequence). The CDR3 is made up of 15 amino acids. CDR3 in DNA: TGTGCCTGGAGCCCTGCTGGCCTTATTAATCAGCCCCAGCATTTT. The encoded protein is CAWSPAGLINQPQHF.

The table lists this clone with a count of one. The gene calls are TRBV7-2 and TRBJ2-3, with a tentative D call TRBD2 (5 bases). Germline V CDR1 and CDR2: SGHTA, FQGNSA. Trimming stripped 7 bases from V and 2 bases from J, with 10 bases between. The CDR3 sequence is 13 residues long. CDR3 region: CASTWTVTDTQYF. CDR3 coding DNA: TGTGCCAGCACCTGGACTGTCACAGATACGCAGTATTTT.

This chain connects TRBV7-2 to TRBJ2-2; D remains ambiguous. The V end was cut by 8 bases, the J end by 3 bases, with 7 bases between. CDR3 length: 12 residues. Germline V gives CDR1 SGHTA, CDR2 FQGNSA. The CDR3 loop reads CASRAHTGELFF. Here the CDR3 DNA reads TGTGCCAGCCGCGCCCACACCGGGGAGCTGTTTTTT.

The V gene is TRBV7-3, the J gene TRBJ2-3, with D perhaps TRBD1 (6 bases). The V end was cut by 5 bases, the J end by 3 bases, with 15 bases between. Per the germline V gene, CDR1 is SGHTA and CDR2 is FQGTGA. This CDR3 comprises 15 residues. The CDR3 sequence is CASSQIGGPTDTQYF. The CDR3 coding sequence is TGTGCCAGCAGCCAAATTGGGGGCCCAACAGATACGCAGTATTTT.